One T cell receptor (beta chain) is described in this entry. This record belongs to a study of blood T cell repertoires in COVID-19. The CDR3 consists of 13 residues. Trimming took off 3 bases at V and 5 bases at J, with 11 bases between the two ends. Germline loops: CDR1 GTSNPN, CDR2 SVGIG (reference sequence). The data were produced by immunoSEQ multiplex PCR, yet TCRdb's version contains in-frame clones alone and is incomplete. The sample yields some 240,000 clones, around 90% seen once. The sequence was collected from a woman aged 55 to 70 with COVID-19, enrolled during active disease. This chain uses TRBV30 with TRBJ1-5, with D possibly TRBD1 on 5 matching bases. The sample consisted of peripheral blood. The CDR3 nucleotides are TGTGCCTGGAGCTTCAAAGGGGATCAGCCCCAGCATTTT. Translating it yields CAWSFKGDQPQHF.